These 19 T cell receptor beta chains originate from one sample sequenced in a study of cytomegalovirus exposure and HLA in healthy donors. PCR employed 60 Vbeta and 13 Jbeta primers. Sequenced by immunoSEQ multiplex PCR; TCRdb stores in-frame clones only, minus some. The sample contains 210,000 or so clones, nearly 80% of which appear only once. The specimen was PBMCs. The receptors were gathered from a man in his late teens or twenties in good health and CMV-seronegative.

The V gene is TRBV7-8, the J gene TRBJ2-6, with 9 bases matching TRBD2. Germline V lookup: CDR1 SGHVS, CDR2 FQNEAQ. The CDR3 has 17 amino acids. With V trimmed by 5 bases and J by 0 bases, 5 bases remained unmatched. The CDR3 sequence is CASSRGGGSSGANVLTF. DNA for the CDR3: TGTGCCAGCAGCCGCGGGGGGGGAAGCTCTGGGGCCAACGTCCTGACTTTC.

The CDR3 here is CASLAGSTPLYEQYF. CDR3 nucleotide sequence: TGTGCCAGCTTAGCGGGATCTACCCCTCTCTACGAGCAGTACTTC. The rearrangement joins TRBV16 to TRBJ2-7; TRBD2 agrees at 8 bases. CDR3 size: 15 residues. After removal of 8 bases from V and 3 bases from J, the junction contained 12 bases not matched to a gene. Per the germline V gene, CDR1 is KGHSY and CDR2 is FQNENV.

The chain links TRBV7-3 to TRBJ1-2; the match to TRBD1 covers 7 bases. Germline V CDR1 and CDR2: SGHTA, FQGTGA. This CDR3 is built from 15 residues. V trimming: 6 bases; J trimming: 2 bases; junction bases outside the gene matches: 9. CDR3 amino acids: CASSLKGGENYGYTF. CDR3 nucleotide sequence: TGTGCCAGCAGTCTAAAAGGGGGCGAAAACTATGGCTACACCTTC.

The chain recombines TRBV7-2 with TRBJ2-5; D ambiguous. The CDR3 is made up of 13 amino acids. V was pared by 2 bases and J by 0 bases, with 4 bases between. CDR1 is SGHTA, CDR2 FQGNSA, per germline. The CDR3 loop reads CASSLIYQETQYF. CDR3 sequence (DNA): TGTGCCAGCAGCTTAATCTACCAAGAGACCCAGTACTTC.

The chain joins TRBV4-3 to TRBJ1-3, with no clear D. The germline V gene has CDR1 LGHNA and CDR2 YSLEER. V lost 0 bases to trimming and J lost 0 bases, with 9 bases between them. The CDR3 has 16 amino acids. CDR3 loop: CASSQDLAYSGNTIYF. The CDR3 coding sequence is TGCGCCAGCAGCCAAGATCTAGCTTACTCTGGAAACACCATATATTTT.

Comments on this clone: This sample includes further DNA sequences coding for the same CDR3. The chain couples TRBV30 to TRBJ1-1; tentatively, D is TRBD1 (5 bases). Trimming pared 0 bases from V and 1 base from J, leaving 6 bases between. There are 13 residues in the CDR3. CDR1 and CDR2 (germline): GTSNPN, SVGIG (reference sequence). Here the CDR3 reads CAWSVQGNTEAFF. The CDR3 bases are TGTGCCTGGAGTGTGCAGGGGAACACTGAAGCTTTCTTT.

This clone has only one observation. The V and J genes are TRBV7-2 and TRBJ1-2; D perhaps matches TRBD1 (6 bases). Per germline, CDR1 SGHTA and CDR2 FQGNSA. The germline V and J ends were trimmed by 5 bases and 0 bases, with 13 bases remaining between them. CDR3 length: 15 residues. The DNA of the CDR3 is TGTGCCAGCAGCGAGGACAGAGCTCCTAACTATGGCTACACCTTC. Its protein is CASSEDRAPNYGYTF.

The rearrangement uses TRBV19 and TRBJ1-1; no clear D gene. Per the germline V gene, CDR1 is LNHDA and CDR2 is SQIVND (reference sequence). Deletions cut 2 bases from V and 6 bases from J, with 13 bases between. The CDR3 runs to 14 residues. The chain's CDR3 is CASSISTPPPEAFF. CDR3 nucleotide sequence: TGTGCCAGTAGTATAAGTACTCCACCCCCTGAAGCTTTCTTT.

In the case of this clone: Compared with germline, one end of the junction differs, possibly owing to a read error. The sample carries other DNA sequences with the same CDR3. The V and J genes are TRBV5-6 and TRBJ2-2, with D unresolved. CDR1 and CDR2 (germline): SGHDT, YYEEEE. This CDR3 comprises 15 residues. CDR3 coding DNA: TGTGCCAGTAGCTTGGTACAGTCGAACACCGGGGAGCTGTTTTTT. Translation gives CASSLVQSNTGELFF. The variable domain in full, with the rest retrieved from reference TRBV5-6 and TRBJ2-2, is DAGVTQSPTHLIKTRGQQVTLRCSPKSGHDTVSWYQQALGQGPQFIFQYYEEEERQRGNFPDRFSGHQFPNYSSELNVNALLLGDSALYLCASSLVQSNTGELFFGEGSRLTVL.

On this clone itself: At one end, the junction sequence differs from germline, possibly due to a read error. The V gene is TRBV7-9, the J gene TRBJ2-1; 13 bases agree with TRBD2. The CDR3 length is 17 residues. The germline gives CDR1 SEHNR, CDR2 FQNEAQ (reference sequence). The DNA of the CDR3 is TGTTCCAGCAGCTTAACCCTGACTAGCGGGAGGTTCAATGAGCAGTTCTTC. Amino acid sequence: CSSSLTLTSGRFNEQFF. The variable domain in full, with the rest retrieved from reference TRBV7-9 and TRBJ2-1, is DTGVSQNPRHKITKRGQNVTFRCDPISEHNRLYWYRQTLGQGPEFLTYFQNEAQLEKSRLLSDRFSAERPKGSFSTLEIQRTEQGDSAMYLCSSSLTLTSGRFNEQFFGPGTRLTVL.

The chain combines TRBV5-1 with TRBJ1-2; maybe TRBD1 (6 bases). Trimming removed 4 bases at V and 2 bases at J, with 9 bases between. The CDR3 has 13 amino acids. CDR1 and CDR2 (germline): SGHRS, YFSETQ. CDR3 sequence reads: CASSLDSNYGYTF. The CDR3, as DNA: TGCGCCAGCAGCCTGGACAGCAACTATGGCTACACCTTC. Complete variable domain (other parts from reference TRBV5-1 and TRBJ1-2): KAGVTQTPRYLIKTRGQQVTLSCSPISGHRSVSWYQQTPGQGLQFLFEYFSETQRNKGNFPGRFSGRQFSNSRSEMNVSTLELGDSALYLCASSLDSNYGYTFGSGTRLTVV.

The chain has TRBV4-3 and TRBJ1-2, with 7 bases identical to TRBD1. The CDR3 has 12 residues. V trimming: 0 bases; J trimming: 8 bases; junction bases outside the gene matches: 0. The germline V gene has CDR1 LGHNA and CDR2 YSLEER. CDR3 DNA sequence: TGCGCCAGCAGCCAAGAGGACAGGGGCTACACCTTC. Protein: CASSQEDRGYTF.

In DNA form, the CDR3 reads TGTGCCAGCAGTTTAAGGCTAGCGGGAGGAACGCAGTATTTT. This translates into CASSLRLAGGTQYF. V usage is TRBV28 and J usage is TRBJ2-3; 11 bases match TRBD2. Germline CDR1 reads MDHEN; CDR2 reads SYDVKM. The CDR3 runs to 14 residues. Trimming removed 2 bases from V and 9 bases from J; junction bases left unmatched: 4.

Only one count was recorded for this clone. This sequence joins TRBV10-3 and TRBJ1-2; 9 positions match TRBD1. V shed 8 bases, J shed 6 bases, and the junction held 1 base outside the gene matches. The CDR3 runs to 11 residues. CDR1 ENHRY and CDR2 SYGVKD come from the germline V gene. CDR3 loop: CAIGTGNGYTF. CDR3 coding DNA: TGTGCCATCGGGACAGGGAATGGCTACACCTTC.

The rearrangement joins TRBV15 to TRBJ2-1, with 12 bases aligning to TRBD2. The junction had 5 bases not matched to a gene; V was cut back by 2 bases and J by 6 bases. Germline values: CDR1 LNHNV, CDR2 YYDKDF (reference sequence). The CDR3 loop spans 16 amino acids. CDR3 residues: CATSRILAGGANEQFF. CDR3 sequence (DNA): TGTGCCACCAGCAGAATTCTAGCGGGAGGGGCCAATGAGCAGTTCTTC.

Concerning this clone: This same CDR3 is encoded by further DNA sequences in the sample. This chain uses TRBV27 with TRBJ2-7; 7 positions match TRBD1. CDR3 size: 14 residues. After removal of 2 bases from V and 5 bases from J, the junction contained 6 bases not matched to a gene. Germline V lookup: CDR1 MNHEY, CDR2 SMNVEV (reference sequence). CDR3 loop: CASSLTGQLNEQYF. The CDR3, as DNA: TGTGCCAGCAGTTTAACGGGACAGCTAAACGAGCAGTACTTC.

This sequence joins TRBV7-3 and TRBJ1-1; weak D call: TRBD1 (6 bases). Germline lookup yields CDR1 SGHTA and CDR2 FQGTGA. V lost 0 bases and J 4 bases, leaving 18 bases between the germline ends. The CDR3 contains 17 residues. The CDR3 loop reads CASSLTGIQGGGTEAFF. The CDR3 DNA follows: TGTGCCAGCAGCTTAACGGGGATACAGGGCGGTGGCACTGAAGCTTTCTTT.

The V gene is TRBV4-1, the J gene TRBJ2-5, with D maybe TRBD2 (5 bases). V dropped 1 base and J dropped 0 bases, with 9 bases sitting between them. Per germline, CDR1 MGHRA and CDR2 YSYEKL. The CDR3 is 15 amino acids. CDR3 coding DNA: TGCGCCAGCAGCCAAGGAGGGAGCCACCAAGAGACCCAGTACTTC. It codes for CASSQGGSHQETQYF.

This chain joins TRBV7-2 and TRBJ2-1, with 10 bases aligning to TRBD2. CDR3 size: 15 residues. Germline CDR1 SGHTA, CDR2 FQGNSA. J lost 7 bases, V lost 5 bases, and 8 bases had no gene match. The CDR3 reads CASSPPGLAHNEQFF. Here the CDR3 DNA reads TGTGCCAGCAGCCCTCCGGGACTAGCGCATAATGAGCAGTTCTTC.